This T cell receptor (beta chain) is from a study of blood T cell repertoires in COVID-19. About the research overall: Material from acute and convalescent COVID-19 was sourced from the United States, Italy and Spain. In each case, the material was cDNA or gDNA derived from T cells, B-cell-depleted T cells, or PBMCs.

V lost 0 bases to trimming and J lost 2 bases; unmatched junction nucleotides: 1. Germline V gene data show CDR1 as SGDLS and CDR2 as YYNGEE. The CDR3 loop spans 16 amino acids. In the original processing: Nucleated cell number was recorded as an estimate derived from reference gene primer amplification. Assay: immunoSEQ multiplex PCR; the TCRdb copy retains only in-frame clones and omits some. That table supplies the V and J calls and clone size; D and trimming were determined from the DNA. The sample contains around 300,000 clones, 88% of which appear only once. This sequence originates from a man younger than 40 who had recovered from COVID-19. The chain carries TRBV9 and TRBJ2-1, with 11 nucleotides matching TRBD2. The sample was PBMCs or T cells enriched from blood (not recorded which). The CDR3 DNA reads TGTGCCAGCAGCGTAGTGACTAGCGGGGCCTACAATGAGCAGTTCTTC. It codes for CASSVVTSGAYNEQFF.